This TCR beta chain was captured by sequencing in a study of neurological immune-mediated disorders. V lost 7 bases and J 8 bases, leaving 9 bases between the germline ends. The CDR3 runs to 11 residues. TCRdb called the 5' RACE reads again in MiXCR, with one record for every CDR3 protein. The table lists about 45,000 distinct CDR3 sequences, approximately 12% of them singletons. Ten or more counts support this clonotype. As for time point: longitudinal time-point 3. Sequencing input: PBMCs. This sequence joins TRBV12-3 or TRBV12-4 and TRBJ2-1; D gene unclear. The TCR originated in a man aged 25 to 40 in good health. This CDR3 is CASTYLHEQFF. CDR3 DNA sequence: TGTGCCAGCACCTATCTCCATGAGCAGTTCTTC.